This entry is about one TCR beta chain. The sample contains more than one DNA sequence encoding this CDR3. This sample was included in a study of shared clonotypes between healthy human individuals. Repertoires were generated with immunoSEQ multiplex PCR, while TCRdb's copy carries only in-frame clones and drops some. The sample shows roughly 2.5 million clones, 85% to 95% of them seen only once. Germline V gives CDR1 KGHSH, CDR2 LQKENI. V was pared by 3 bases and J by 0 bases, with 10 bases between. The CDR3 length is 15 residues. The clonotype originates from a man aged 18 to 35 in good health. V usage is TRBV18 and J usage is TRBJ2-3; D ambiguous. Input material: naive CD4+ T cells sorted from blood. Sample subset: CD45RA+ positively selected. The CDR3 DNA follows: TGTGCCAGCTCACCTACCGGCGGTAGCACAGATACGCAGTATTTT. Translating it yields CASSPTGGSTDTQYF.